The 5 T cell receptor beta chains below were found in one sample sequenced in a study of T-cell reconstitution after alpha-beta-depleted transplantation in children. Unique molecular identifiers were incorporated into the prepared TCRbeta library. One entry per CDR3 protein, called by TCRdb with MiXCR from the PCR reads. The top ten clones hold about 7% of a sample with roughly 100,000 distinct CDR3 sequences, 7.5% to 9.5% of them seen once. The sample was PBMCs from the stem cell graft donor, taken from the stem cell graft. The origin of the receptors is a human donor who donated a stem cell graft to a child with congenital amegakaryocytic thrombocytopenia.

V gene TRBV29-1 combines with J gene TRBJ1-4; no clear D gene. Germline loops: CDR1 SQVTM, CDR2 ANQGSEA. The CDR3 contains 13 residues. V gave up 4 bases and J gave up 1 base, with 7 bases separating them. The DNA of the CDR3 is TGCAGCGTTGCTAGAGGAACTAATGAAAAACTGTTTTTT. It is translated as CSVARGTNEKLFF. Based on the CDR3 plus reference TRBV29-1 and TRBJ1-4, the full variable domain is SAVISQKPSRDICQRGTSLTIQCQVDSQVTMMFWYRQQPGQSLTLIATANQGSEATYESGFVIDKFPISRPNLTFSTLTVSNMSPEDSSIYLCSVARGTNEKLFFGSGTQLSVL.

This clonotype was observed many times. The V and J genes are TRBV6-2 or TRBV6-3 and TRBJ1-6; D is perhaps TRBD1 (5 bases). The ends were cut back, 6 bases at V and 7 bases at J, with 16 bases in the middle. This CDR3 has 15 residues. Per germline, CDR1 MNHEY and CDR2 SVGEGT. The CDR3: CASSAGTTENSPLHF. The CDR3 DNA reads as TGTGCCAGCAGCGCCGGGACGACGGAGAATTCACCCCTCCACTTT.

This clonotype has ten or more counts. The chain joins TRBV29-1 to TRBJ2-7; D is perhaps TRBD1 (6 bases). The CDR3 has 13 residues. CDR1 and CDR2 from the germline V gene are SQVTM and ANQGSEA. V lost 6 bases to trimming and J lost 2 bases, with 14 bases between them. This CDR3 reads CSVEGTQPYEQYF. The CDR3 nucleotides read TGCAGCGTCGAGGGGACACAACCCTACGAGCAGTACTTC.

This clonotype was seen once. This sequence joins TRBV30 and TRBJ1-2, with TRBD1 identical over 9 bases. CDR3 size: 14 residues. Germline assignment: CDR1 GTSNPN and CDR2 SVGIG (reference sequence). The V segment lost 3 bases and the J segment 8 bases; nucleotides outside the gene matches: 10. CDR3 nucleotide sequence: TGTGCCTGGAGGAGGGACAGGGATCGTCGCGGCTACACCTTC. Protein sequence: CAWRRDRDRRGYTF.

This clonotype was picked up many times. The chain employs TRBV11-2 and TRBJ2-7; a possible D gene is TRBD2 (5 bases). Germline CDR1 and CDR2: SGHAT and FQNNGV. The CDR3 extends over 17 amino acids. Trimming took 1 base from V and 2 from J, leaving 18 bases between them. DNA of the CDR3: TGTGCCAGCAGCTTAGGAGGTTATGGAGCGGTCCCCTACGAGCAGTACTTC. This sequence encodes CASSLGGYGAVPYEQYF.